One sample yielded the 7 T cell receptor beta chains listed below, sequenced in a study of CD8 T cells in ankylosing spondylitis. In TCRdb, the 5' RACE reads were re-called with MiXCR into one record per CDR3 protein. This table holds some 250,000 distinct CDR3 sequences, 24% found once. The sample taken for sequencing was blood, either unsorted or a sorted T cell fraction (not recorded which). Receptor source: a male donor with ankylosing spondylitis or in good health (not recorded which).

The chain employs TRBV20-1 and TRBJ2-4; maybe TRBD1 (5 bases). This CDR3 region has 17 residues. Germline CDR1 reads DFQATT; CDR2 reads SNEGSKA (reference sequence). V was pared by 0 bases and J by 0 bases, with 15 bases between. This CDR3 is CSARDPDTELAKNIQYF. Here the CDR3 DNA reads TGCAGTGCTAGAGATCCGGACACCGAGTTAGCCAAAAACATTCAGTACTTC.

This chain joins TRBV20-1 and TRBJ2-3, with D possibly TRBD2 on 5 matching bases. Per the germline V gene, CDR1 is DFQATT and CDR2 is SNEGSKA (reference sequence). V lost 3 bases to trimming and J lost 6 bases, with 16 bases between them. This CDR3 is built from 14 residues. DNA of the CDR3: TGCAGTGCTAGTTTGTCCGGGGTTGGGGATACGCAGTATTTT. The encoded protein is CSASLSGVGDTQYF.

This clonotype was observed a handful of times. V is TRBV3-1 and J is TRBJ2-1; D uncertain. This CDR3 is built from 13 residues. The V gene's germline CDR1 is LGHDT and CDR2 YNNKEL (reference sequence). Trimming stripped 2 bases from V and 3 bases from J, with 5 bases between. CDR3 in DNA: TGTGCCAGCAGCCAAATCCTCTACAATGAGCAGTTCTTC. Its protein product is CASSQILYNEQFF.

The V call is TRBV5-1, the J call TRBJ2-3; D remains unclear. Germline V CDR1 and CDR2: SGHRS, YFSETQ. Trimming stripped 4 bases from V and 4 bases from J, with 7 bases between. This CDR3 spans 12 amino acids. The CDR3 spells CASSENADTQYF. DNA for the CDR3: TGCGCCAGCAGCGAGAACGCAGATACGCAGTATTTT.

This clonotype was counted ten times or more. V and J are TRBV12-3 or TRBV12-4 and TRBJ1-2; no firm D call. This CDR3 is built from 14 residues. V lost 7 bases, J lost 1 base, and 13 bases lay in between. The CDR3 bases are TGTGCCAGCAACCCGGGCGGGGTTAACTATGGCTACACCTTC. Protein product: CASNPGGVNYGYTF.

A few counts support this clonotype. V and J are TRBV7-2 and TRBJ2-7, with D unresolved. CDR1 is SGHTA, CDR2 FQGNSA, per germline. Trimming pared 1 base from V and 3 bases from J, leaving 10 bases between. The CDR3 spans 14 residues. The CDR3: CASSLGVARYEQYF. The CDR3 DNA sequence: TGTGCCAGCAGCTTAGGTGTCGCACGCTACGAGCAGTACTTC.

This clonotype was seen ten or more times. V usage is TRBV10-3 and J usage is TRBJ2-5; a weak D match, TRBD1 (6 bases). CDR1 is ENHRY and CDR2 is SYGVKD in the germline V gene. The germline V and J ends were trimmed by 0 bases and 9 bases, with 20 bases remaining between them. The CDR3 contains 16 residues. CDR3 sequence reads: CAISESTTGVPEAQYF. CDR3 DNA sequence: TGTGCCATCAGTGAGTCGACGACAGGCGTACCCGAGGCCCAGTACTTC.